The rows below give T cell receptor beta chains drawn from one sample of a study of blood T cell repertoires in COVID-19. TCRdb's copy holds only in-frame clones and misses some; the assay was immunoSEQ multiplex PCR. The repertoire holds tens of thousands of clones, with approximately 80% as singletons. Specimen: peripheral blood. Receptor source: a woman aged 60-70 years with acute or convalescent COVID-19. Both conserved end residues are part of each CDR3. The order of the fields is V gene, clone size, J gene, D gene, CDR3 DNA, CDR3 protein. D genes are given only for firm matches. Rows give clone size only sometimes, using once, few, many, or a class for an expanded clone.

>TRBV6-5|NA|TRBJ2-3|TRBD2
TGTGCCAGCAGAGCCAGCGGGGGAACAGATACGCAGTATTTT
CASRASGGTDTQYF
>TRBV4-2|NA|TRBJ2-1|TRBD2
TGTGCCAGCAGCCAAGATCTCCGGGGGGGCCCCTACAATGAGCAGTTCTTC
CASSQDLRGGPYNEQFF
>TRBV7-9|NA|TRBJ2-7|TRBD2
TGTGCCAGCAGCCCGGGCGGGGGATTCGGAGACGAGCAGTACTTC
CASSPGGGFGDEQYF
>TRBV18|NA|TRBJ1-4|NA
TGTGCCAGCTCACCACGATCGGGGAAGGGCACCCTAACTAATGAAAAACTGTTTTTT
CASSPRSGKGTLTNEKLFF
>TRBV19|NA|TRBJ1-5|TRBD1
TGTGCCAGTAGGCTGGACAGGGGGAATCAGCCCCAGCATTTT
CASRLDRGNQPQHF
>TRBV2|NA|TRBJ1-3|NA
TGTGCCAGCAACGGAGGGATTGCCTCTGGAAACACCATATATTTT
CASNGGIASGNTIYF
>TRBV5-1|few|TRBJ1-3|NA
TGCGCCAGCAGCGCCGGTACAGAGGGAAACACCATATATTTT
CASSAGTEGNTIYF
>TRBV5-6|NA|TRBJ2-7|NA
TGTGCCAGCAGCTCAGACAGTCCTTTCTCCTACGAGCAGTACTTC
CASSSDSPFSYEQYF
>TRBV23-1|NA|TRBJ2-1|TRBD1
TGCGCCAGCAGTCAAGACAGGGGCAGCAATGAGCAGTTCTTC
CASSQDRGSNEQFF
>TRBV29-1|NA|TRBJ2-5|NA
TGCAGCGTTGGAAGAGTCGAGTGGGAGACCCAGTACTTC
CSVGRVEWETQYF
>TRBV6-1|NA|TRBJ1-2|NA
TGTGCCAGCAGTGAAGTAGACAGGAACTATGGCTACACCTTC
CASSEVDRNYGYTF
>TRBV5-4|NA|TRBJ2-1|NA
TGTGCCAGCAGCTTGGAGGGGTGGGGAGAGCAGTTCTTC
CASSLEGWGEQFF
>TRBV27|NA|TRBJ1-6|TRBD1
TGTGCCAGCAGTCTCCGGGACAGGGGAGTTTCACCCCTCCACTTT
CASSLRDRGVSPLHF
>TRBV6-7|NA|TRBJ2-1|TRBD1
TGTGCCAGCAGTTACTCGAAGGGGACAGGGGAGCAGTTCTTC
CASSYSKGTGEQFF
>TRBV19|NA|TRBJ1-2|TRBD1
TGTGCCAGTAACCCACAGGGGGCCAACTATGGCTACACCTTC
CASNPQGANYGYTF
>TRBV4-1|NA|TRBJ2-1|NA
TGCGCCAGCAGCCAAGGAACAGTTGAGCAGTTCTTC
CASSQGTVEQFF
>TRBV19|NA|TRBJ2-2|TRBD2
TGTGCCAGTAGTATCGGGACTAGCGGTGTCACCGGGGAGCTGTTTTTT
CASSIGTSGVTGELFF
>TRBV5-4|NA|TRBJ1-2|TRBD1
TGTGCCAGCAGCTTGGAAGGGACAGGCTATGGCTACACCTTC
CASSLEGTGYGYTF
>TRBV19|NA|TRBJ1-1|NA
TGTGCCAGTAGTTTACAGGGAGACACTGAAGCTTTCTTT
CASSLQGDTEAFF
>TRBV30|NA|TRBJ1-2|TRBD1
TGTGCCTGGACCAGCCCCTACAGGGGGCTTGGCTACACCTTC
CAWTSPYRGLGYTF
>TRBV5-1|NA|TRBJ1-2|NA
TGCGCCAGTACCACAGGGCAAAATTATGGCTACACCTTC
CASTTGQNYGYTF
>TRBV7-3|NA|TRBJ1-1|NA
TGTGCCAGCAGCCCAGGGGCTTTGACTGAAGCTTTCTTT
CASSPGALTEAFF
>TRBV5-6|NA|TRBJ2-4|NA
TGTGCCAGCAGCTTGGATGCCCCAGGGCTCAAGAACATTCAGTACTTC
CASSLDAPGLKNIQYF
>TRBV6-1|NA|TRBJ1-5|NA
TGTGCCAGCAGTGAATTAATCGGTCAGCCCCAGCATTTT
CASSELIGQPQHF
>TRBV19|NA|TRBJ1-5|TRBD1
TGTGCCAGTAGTTCCACAGGGGGCGGTCAGCCCCAGCATTTT
CASSSTGGGQPQHF
>TRBV6-1|NA|TRBJ1-5|TRBD1
TGTGCCAGCAGTGAACGACAGGGGGCGATTAGCAATCAGCCCCAGCATTTT
CASSERQGAISNQPQHF
>TRBV28|NA|TRBJ1-1|NA
TGTGCCAGCGCGAACGTGATCAACGCTGAAGCTTTCTTT
CASANVINAEAFF
>TRBV5-1|NA|TRBJ2-2|TRBD1
TGCGCCAGCAGCTTCGGGACAGGGGGGGCCGGCACCGGGGAGCTGTTTTTT
CASSFGTGGAGTGELFF
>TRBV19|NA|TRBJ1-4|TRBD1
TGTGCCAGTAGATTAGACAGGGGTACTAATGAAAAACTGTTTTTT
CASRLDRGTNEKLFF
>TRBV19|NA|TRBJ1-6|TRBD1
TGTGCCAGTAGTCCCGGACAGGAAAATTCACCCCTCCACTTT
CASSPGQENSPLHF
>TRBV10-3|NA|TRBJ1-2|TRBD1
TGTGCCATCAGTGAGATGGACAGGGTGGACTATGGCTACACCTTC
CAISEMDRVDYGYTF
>TRBV2|NA|TRBJ2-7|NA
TGTGCCAGCAGTGAGGGGACACACGCCTACGAGCAGTACTTC
CASSEGTHAYEQYF
>TRBV12-1|few|TRBJ1-1|NA
TGTGCCAGCAGCTTTGCATCGGGACACTCCCTGGGAAACACTGAAGCTTTCTTT
CASSFASGHSLGNTEAFF